Below, one TCR beta chain is given with its context. The antigen remains unidentified. CDR3 length equals 14 residues. Template switching appended UMIs that held a 6-nucleotide sample barcode. Nested PCRs (about 17 and 10 cycles, two total) were applied to TCRalpha and TCRbeta cDNA. TCRdb re-called the 5' RACE reads, yielding one record per CDR3 amino acid sequence without DNA. The sample data list a few hundred thousand distinct CDR3 sequences. This sample was taken from a study of monozygotic twins with inflammatory bowel disease. Study-wide points: People with IBD had fewer clonotypes in common with others than healthy twins did, especially with disease activity.

The clonotype originates from a human donor with ulcerative colitis or Crohn's disease, or a healthy co-twin of an affected twin (not recorded which). The sequencing input was blood. This sequence joins TRBV12-3 or TRBV12-4 and TRBJ1-2. The CDR3 spells CASSFAGGGYGYTF.